Given below is one T cell receptor beta chain in context. Its antigen remains unidentified. A read error may explain this, as a much larger clone is one base away. Peripheral blood genomic DNA, not sorted cells or RNA, was the template. The entry originates in a study of T cell repertoires in aging, cancer and after chemotherapy. The wider study: Glioblastoma patients receiving temozolomide-based therapy gave paired samples before and after chemotherapy. General study points: In cancer patients, declining TCR diversity with age involved lost richness and lost evenness.

A mixed TRB-A/B primer pool amplified rearranged TRB by multiplex touch-down PCR. MiXCR, applied by TCRdb to the multiplex PCR reads, yields one record per CDR3 protein. The sample comprises about 5,300 distinct CDR3 sequences, approximately 30% of which are singletons, and roughly a third rests with the top ten. This CDR3 comprises 13 residues. V was cut by 8 bases and J by 6 bases, with 13 bases left in between. Germline-derived CDR1 and CDR2 are MNHEY and SVGAGI. The sequencing input was blood. This receptor was obtained from a human donor with a solid tumor. The chain has TRBV6-5 and TRBJ2-2; D uncertain. The CDR3 coding sequence is TGTGCCAGCTGGAGCCAGTCCGCCGGGGAGCTGTTTTTT. Its translation: CASWSQSAGELFF.